The rows below give T cell receptor beta chains drawn from one sample of a study of regulatory T cells in long-lasting Graves disease. Via MiXCR, TCRdb re-called the multiplex PCR reads, giving one row per CDR3 protein. Among roughly 450,000 distinct CDR3 sequences listed, roughly a quarter were seen once. The specimen comprised peripheral blood mononuclear cells (PBMCs), sampled when the disease was refractory, from a patient treated with antithyroid drugs. The receptors come from a female donor with Graves disease. Each CDR3 is given with its conserved first and last residue.

V: TRBV6-1; J: TRBJ2-7; CDR3: CASRVLAGAIEQYF
V: TRBV5-1; J: TRBJ1-4; CDR3: CASSLRGTTNEKLFF
V: TRBV5-1; J: TRBJ2-5; CDR3: CASSLGQAGRETQYF
V: TRBV7-9; J: TRBJ1-4; CDR3: CASSLDGMALNEKLFF
V: TRBV20-1; J: TRBJ2-5; CDR3: CSGTGTSYETQYF
V: TRBV20-1; J: TRBJ1-3; CDR3: CSARLPTGNTIYF
V: TRBV6-1; J: TRBJ2-3; CDR3: CASSEVGGSPDTQYF
V: TRBV28; J: TRBJ2-7; CDR3: CASTGTSGMNEQYF
V: TRBV19; J: TRBJ2-5; CDR3: CASSTPGQISQETQYF
V: TRBV30; J: TRBJ1-2; CDR3: CAWGSTGTPGYTF
V: TRBV27; J: TRBJ1-1; CDR3: CASRPFHMNTEAFF
V: TRBV7-2; J: TRBJ1-1; CDR3: CASSLSVTEAFF
V: TRBV15; J: TRBJ1-1; CDR3: CATSSGKMQTEAFF
V: TRBV19; J: TRBJ1-2; CDR3: CASSFSGTGGSNYGYTF
V: TRBV28; J: TRBJ2-7; CDR3: CASSLNLPPSYEQYF
V: TRBV7-2; J: TRBJ1-1; CDR3: CASKRTGNTEAFF
V: TRBV30; J: TRBJ2-4; CDR3: CAWSPGSRGIQYF
V: TRBV3-1; J: TRBJ1-1; CDR3: CASRPPGKITMSEAFF
V: TRBV5-1; J: TRBJ2-7; CDR3: CASSTGAGVRDEQYF
V: TRBV2; J: TRBJ2-1; CDR3: CASSDPSTEQLF
V: TRBV7-2; J: TRBJ2-7; CDR3: CASSLELAGGPSAYEQYF
V: TRBV6-1; J: TRBJ2-5; CDR3: CAATRDGQETQYF
V: TRBV7-2; J: TRBJ2-7; CDR3: CASSPGADAYEQYF
V: TRBV2; J: TRBJ2-5; CDR3: CAQLTQGARETQYF
V: TRBV2; J: TRBJ1-5; CDR3: CASSVQGVGNQPQHF
V: TRBV29-1; J: TRBJ1-4; CDR3: CSVEYVGQANEKLFF
V: TRBV28; J: TRBJ1-2; CDR3: CASSLSIRGPTYGYTF
V: TRBV4-1; J: TRBJ2-7; CDR3: CASSQGTGWYEQYF
V: TRBV28; J: TRBJ2-7; CDR3: CASSFRGQANWEQYF
V: TRBV19; J: TRBJ1-2; CDR3: CASSIEAGNYGYTF
V: TRBV25-1; J: TRBJ2-7; CDR3: CASSEAGGPPYEQYF
V: TRBV27; J: TRBJ2-2; CDR3: CASSLTPWLRNGELFF
V: TRBV28; J: TRBJ2-6; CDR3: CASSRDRVASGANVLTF
V: TRBV12-3/TRBV12-4; J: TRBJ1-5; CDR3: CASSFSVRGNQPQHF
V: TRBV2; J: TRBJ2-1; CDR3: CATKPGHGYNEQFF